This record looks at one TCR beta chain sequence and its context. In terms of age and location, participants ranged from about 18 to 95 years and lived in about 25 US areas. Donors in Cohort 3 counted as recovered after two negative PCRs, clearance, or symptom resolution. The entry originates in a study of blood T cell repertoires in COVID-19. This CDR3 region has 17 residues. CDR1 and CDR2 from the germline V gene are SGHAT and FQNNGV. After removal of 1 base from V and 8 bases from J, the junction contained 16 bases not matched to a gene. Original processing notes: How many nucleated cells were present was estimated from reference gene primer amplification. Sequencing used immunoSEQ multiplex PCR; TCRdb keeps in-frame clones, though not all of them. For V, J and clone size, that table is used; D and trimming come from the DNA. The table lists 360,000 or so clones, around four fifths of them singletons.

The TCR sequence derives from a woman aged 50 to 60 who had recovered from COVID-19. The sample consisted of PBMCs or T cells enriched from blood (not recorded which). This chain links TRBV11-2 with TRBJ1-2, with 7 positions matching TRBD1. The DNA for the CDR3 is TGTGCCAGCAGCTTAGTTCTCCCCGACAGGGTTTCGGAGGGCTACACCTTC. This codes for CASSLVLPDRVSEGYTF.